A single sample is the source of the 12 T cell receptor beta chains below, sequenced in a study of neurological immune-mediated disorders. Each CDR3 protein gets one entry after TCRdb re-called the 5' RACE reads with MiXCR. Of under 40,000 distinct CDR3 sequences in the sample, about an eighth are singletons; the top ten hold less than 2.5%. Indicated time point: longitudinal time-point 2. Material for sequencing was PBMCs. The origin of the receptors is a woman in her thirties or forties in good health.

The table lists this clonotype with many counts. The chain has TRBV6-6 and TRBJ2-2; a weak D match, TRBD1 (5 bases). Per the germline V gene, CDR1 is MNHNY and CDR2 is SVGAGI (reference sequence). V lost 2 bases and J 5 bases, leaving 18 bases between the germline ends. The CDR3 runs 17 residues. CDR3 nucleotides: TGTGCCAGCAGTTACCCTCCCAGGGCAGGGCAAACCGGGGAGCTGTTTTTT. Its translation: CASSYPPRAGQTGELFF.

This clonotype was counted many times. The chain couples TRBV5-6 to TRBJ1-2; D is unresolved. The CDR3 spans 14 residues. Trimming pared 0 bases from V and 4 bases from J, leaving 10 bases between. Germline lookup yields CDR1 SGHDT and CDR2 YYEEEE. The chain's CDR3 is CASSLDPRPYGYTF. Written as DNA, the CDR3 is TGTGCCAGCAGCTTGGACCCACGGCCCTATGGCTACACCTTC.

The table lists this clonotype with many counts. CDR3 loop: CASSSVAGPTDTQYF. Here the CDR3 DNA reads TGCGCCAGCAGCTCAGTAGCGGGCCCCACAGATACGCAGTATTTT. The chain joins TRBV5-1 to TRBJ2-3, with 7 bases identical to TRBD2. The length of the CDR3 is 15 residues. V lost 3 bases to trimming and J lost 2 bases; unmatched junction nucleotides: 6. In germline, CDR1 is SGHRS, CDR2 YFSETQ.

The chain employs TRBV19 and TRBJ1-1; maybe TRBD1 (6 bases). Trimming left V 9 bases short and J 1 base short, with 12 bases between. Germline lookup yields CDR1 LNHDA and CDR2 SQIVND (reference sequence). The CDR3 length is 13 residues. CDR3 amino acids: CASGQSRNTEAFF. The CDR3, as DNA: TGTGCCAGCGGACAGTCAAGGAACACTGAAGCTTTCTTT. The full variable domain, completed using reference TRBV19 and TRBJ1-1, is DGGITQSPKYLFRKEGQNVTLSCEQNLNHDAMYWYRQDPGQGLRLIYYSQIVNDFQKGDIAEGYSVSREKKESFPLTVTSAQKNPTAFYLCASGQSRNTEAFFGQGTRLTVV.

This clonotype has ten or more counts. The chain has TRBV5-5 and TRBJ1-4; TRBD1 matches 8 bases. The CDR3 is made up of 15 amino acids. CDR1 is SGHKS and CDR2 is YYEKEE in the germline V gene (reference sequence). After removal of 2 bases from V and 4 bases from J, the junction contained 4 bases not matched to a gene. CDR3 protein: CASSFGQGGNEKLFF. Here the CDR3 DNA reads TGTGCCAGCAGCTTCGGACAGGGAGGTAATGAAAAACTGTTTTTT.

This clonotype was counted many times. The chain links TRBV4-3 to TRBJ1-1; D is ambiguous. Per the germline V gene, CDR1 is LGHNA and CDR2 is YSLEER. Trimming pared 0 bases from V and 4 bases from J, leaving 9 bases between. This CDR3 is 14 amino acids long. The CDR3: CASSQEPLGTEAFF. In DNA form, the CDR3 reads TGCGCCAGCAGCCAAGAGCCCCTCGGCACTGAAGCTTTCTTT.

In the case of this clonotype: It may be a read error: a sequence one base away is much more abundant. The CDR3 nucleotides read TGTGCCAGCAGCCAGGCACAGGGTACAGGAAACTATGGCTACACCTTC. It yields the protein CASSQAQGTGNYGYTF. The genes are TRBV4-2 and TRBJ1-2; weak D call: TRBD1 (6 bases). This CDR3 comprises 16 residues. CDR1 is LGHNA and CDR2 is YNFKEQ in the germline V gene. With 3 bases removed from V and 2 bases from J, the gap between germline ends came to 16 bases.

This sequence joins TRBV3-1 and TRBJ1-2, with D maybe TRBD1 (5 bases). CDR3 length equals 16 residues. Looked up from germline, CDR1 is LGHDT and CDR2 is YNNKEL (reference sequence). V gave up 1 base and J gave up 11 bases, with 23 bases separating them. CDR3 nucleotides: TGTGCCAGCAGCCAAGGCAGAGCCAGGGCGGTGGCTGGATACACCTTC. As protein: CASSQGRARAVAGYTF.

This clonotype was counted many times. V and J are TRBV9 and TRBJ2-3; 9 bases agree with TRBD2. Germline assignment: CDR1 SGDLS and CDR2 YYNGEE. Unmatched junction bases numbered 3, after V lost 3 bases and J lost 1 base. The CDR3 contains 15 residues. The CDR3 spells CASSDRLAGTDTQYF. In DNA, the CDR3 is TGTGCCAGCAGCGACCGACTAGCGGGCACAGATACGCAGTATTTT.

This clonotype was seen more than once but under ten times. The chain is built from TRBV19 and TRBJ1-2, with TRBD1 matching 9 bases. The CDR3 sequence is 15 residues long. Germline CDR1 reads LNHDA; CDR2 reads SQIVND (reference sequence). The ends lost 8 bases at V and 5 bases at J; junction bases unmatched: 12. The DNA of the CDR3 is TGTGCCAGTGGCACAGGGGGCGCCGTCGGGTATGGCTACACCTTC. Its translation is CASGTGGAVGYGYTF.

This clonotype was recorded at least ten times. The chain recombines TRBV7-2 with TRBJ1-1; D remains ambiguous. V was shortened by 3 bases and J by 0 bases, with 2 bases between the two germline ends. CDR3 length equals 12 residues. From germline, CDR1 is SGHTA and CDR2 FQGNSA. CDR3 in amino acids: CASSFVNTEAFF. The DNA of the CDR3 is TGTGCCAGCAGCTTCGTGAACACTGAAGCTTTCTTT. Complete variable domain (other parts from reference TRBV7-2 and TRBJ1-1): GAGVSQSPSNKVTEKGKDVELRCDPISGHTALYWYRQSLGQGLEFLIYFQGNSAPDKSGLPSDRFSAERTGGSVSTLTIQRTQQEDSAVYLCASSFVNTEAFFGQGTRLTVV.

The chain uses TRBV7-8 and TRBJ1-1, with D perhaps TRBD1 (5 bases). V lost 4 bases and J lost 0, with 12 bases in between. This CDR3 comprises 15 residues. The germline gives CDR1 SGHVS, CDR2 FQNEAQ. For the CDR3, the DNA is TGTGCCAGCAGCTCGACAGCGAGACTGAACACTGAAGCTTTCTTT. This gives the protein CASSSTARLNTEAFF.